This is a list of T cell receptor beta chains from one sample in a study of blood T cell repertoires in COVID-19. Only in-frame clones appear in the TCRdb table, and some are missing; sequencing was by immunoSEQ multiplex PCR. The data show some 180,000 clones, around 84% seen once. The source material was peripheral blood. All receptors derive from a woman at least 80 years old with COVID-19, enrolled during active disease. CDR3s leave out the opening cysteine and the closing phenylalanine or tryptophan. The listing skips clone size in some rows; elsewhere it reads once, few, many or a size class.

clone_size j_call v_call cdr3_aa
- TRBJ2-2 TRBV6-5 ASTGAIGELF
- TRBJ1-1 TRBV12-3/TRBV12-4 ASSFKAGAEAF
- TRBJ2-3 TRBV19 ASSSGGRGTDTQY
- TRBJ2-7 TRBV11-2 ASSHGTSGRWYEQY
many TRBJ1-2 TRBV3-1/TRBV3-2 ASTRSPGQSAGYT
- TRBJ1-1 TRBV6-2/TRBV6-3 ASSRDRGFTEAF
- TRBJ2-2 TRBV7-8 ASSLELKGYTGELF
- TRBJ1-3 TRBV6-5 ASSYSRLPGNTIY
- TRBJ1-5 TRBV27 ASSLRLSNQPQH
- TRBJ2-5 TRBV27 ASSPDREETQY
- TRBJ1-2 TRBV5-1 ASSLGQGANYGYT
- TRBJ2-7 TRBV5-6 ASSLEMRVGEQY
- TRBJ2-2 TRBV19 ASIRAGGPVGELF
- TRBJ2-7 TRBV14 ASSQGASGMGEQY
- TRBJ2-7 TRBV6-2/TRBV6-3 ASSYAGGYEQY
- TRBJ1-2 TRBV15 ATSRDRGGGSYGYT
- TRBJ2-5 TRBV28 ASSLRLTGTETQY
few TRBJ1-2 TRBV28 ASSHGDRARGYT
- TRBJ2-2 TRBV27 ASSPILEAGELF
- TRBJ1-1 TRBV12-5 ASGSGDIGNTEAF
- TRBJ2-2 TRBV19 ASSARGSGNTGELF
- TRBJ2-5 TRBV6-5 ASSSQGSQETQY
- TRBJ2-2 TRBV6-2/TRBV6-3 ASSLTSGNTGELF
- TRBJ2-5 TRBV5-6 ASSLARGETQY
- TRBJ2-3 TRBV5-1 ASSPLTGGADTQY
- TRBJ2-1 TRBV5-1 ASSLEGDNSYNEQF